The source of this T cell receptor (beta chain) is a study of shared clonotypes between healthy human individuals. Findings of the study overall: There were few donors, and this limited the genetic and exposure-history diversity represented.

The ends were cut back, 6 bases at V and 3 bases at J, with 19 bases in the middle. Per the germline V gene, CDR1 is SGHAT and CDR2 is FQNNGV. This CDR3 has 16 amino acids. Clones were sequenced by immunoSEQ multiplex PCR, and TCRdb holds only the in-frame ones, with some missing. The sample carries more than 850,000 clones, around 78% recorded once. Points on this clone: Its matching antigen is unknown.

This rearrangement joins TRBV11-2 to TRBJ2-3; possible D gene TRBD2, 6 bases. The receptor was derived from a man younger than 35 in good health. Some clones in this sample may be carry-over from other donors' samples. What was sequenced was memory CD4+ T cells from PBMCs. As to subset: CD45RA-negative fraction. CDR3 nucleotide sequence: TGTGCCAGCAGTCTGTTCGTACTAGCTACTACAGATACGCAGTATTTT. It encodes CASSLFVLATTDTQYF.